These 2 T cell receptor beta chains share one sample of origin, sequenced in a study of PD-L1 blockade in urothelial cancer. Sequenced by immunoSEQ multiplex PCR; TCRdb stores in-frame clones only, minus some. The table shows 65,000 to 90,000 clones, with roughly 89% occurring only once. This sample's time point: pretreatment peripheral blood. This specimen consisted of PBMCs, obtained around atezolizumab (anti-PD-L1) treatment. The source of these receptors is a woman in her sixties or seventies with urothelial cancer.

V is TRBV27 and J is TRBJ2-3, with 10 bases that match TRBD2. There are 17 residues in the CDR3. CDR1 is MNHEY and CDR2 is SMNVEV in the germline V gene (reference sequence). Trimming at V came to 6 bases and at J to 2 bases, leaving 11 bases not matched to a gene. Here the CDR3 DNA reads TGTGCCAGCAGCTTCTTACTTAGCGGGAGGTCCACAGATACGCAGTATTTT. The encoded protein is CASSFLLSGRSTDTQYF.

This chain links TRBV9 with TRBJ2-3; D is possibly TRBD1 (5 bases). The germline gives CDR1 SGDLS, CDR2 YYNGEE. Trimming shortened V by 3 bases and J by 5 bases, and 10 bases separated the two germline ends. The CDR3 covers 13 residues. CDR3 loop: CASSGNRKDTQYF. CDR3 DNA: TGTGCCAGCAGCGGGAACAGGAAAGATACGCAGTATTTT.